A selection of T cell receptor beta chains follows, all from one sample in a study of T cells in localized non-small cell lung cancer. The method was immunoSEQ multiplex PCR; TCRdb's version includes in-frame clones alone and lacks a portion of them. This sample yields over 45,000 clones, of which roughly 89% are seen a single time; roughly 21% belongs to the top ten. Specimen: peripheral blood, collected before any cancer treatment. The receptor source for this set is a man between 35 and 75 years old with stage I squamous cell lung carcinoma. Each CDR3 is given with its conserved first and last residue. The D gene is left open where the match is weak. For some rows the clone size is stated as once, few or many, or as a class when expanded; others skip it.

d_call	j_call	clone_size	v_call	cdr3_nt	cdr3_aa
NA	TRBJ2-2	once	TRBV7-6	TGTGCCAGCAGCTTAACAATTAACTTCGGGGGACCCGGCGGGGAGCTGTTTTTT	CASSLTINFGGPGGELFF
NA	TRBJ2-7	NA	TRBV30	TGTGCCTGGACTTCCTACAGGTCCTACGAGCAGTACTTC	CAWTSYRSYEQYF
NA	TRBJ2-1	once	TRBV5-1	TGCGCCAGCAGTCCGGATAGCGCCTACAATGAGCAGTTCTTC	CASSPDSAYNEQFF
NA	TRBJ2-2	once	TRBV6-1	TGTGCCAGCAGTGAAGTCACGGATACCGGGGAGCTGTTTTTT	CASSEVTDTGELFF
TRBD2	TRBJ2-2	NA	TRBV5-4	TGTGCCAGCGCCCGCGATCTCGCGGGAGACACCGGGGAGCTGTTTTTT	CASARDLAGDTGELFF
NA	TRBJ2-6	NA	TRBV30	TGTGCCTGGAGTGTACCGGTAGGGCTATCCTCCTCTGGGGCCAACGTCCTGACTTTC	CAWSVPVGLSSSGANVLTF
NA	TRBJ1-3	NA	TRBV28	TGTGCCAGCAGTTTACTGGGGGCAGGCGGAAACACCATATATTTT	CASSLLGAGGNTIYF
NA	TRBJ2-1	NA	TRBV9	TGTGCCAGCAGCGTAGTAGGGAGGCTACACAATGAGCAGTTCTTC	CASSVVGRLHNEQFF
TRBD1	TRBJ1-1	once	TRBV19	TGTGCCAGTAGTACCCAGACAGGGTACGGCACTGAAGCTTTCTTT	CASSTQTGYGTEAFF
NA	TRBJ2-7	NA	TRBV7-3	TGTGCCAGCAGCTCACAAGGAGGGAGCTCCTACGAGCAGTACTTC	CASSSQGGSSYEQYF
NA	TRBJ1-1	NA	TRBV5-1	TGCGCCAGCAGCTTGGCAGGGGCCGTTACTGAAGCTTTCTTT	CASSLAGAVTEAFF
TRBD2	TRBJ2-7	NA	TRBV27	TGTGCCAGCAGTTTACTAGCGGGAGAGAGGGAGCAGTACTTC	CASSLLAGEREQYF
NA	TRBJ2-1	NA	TRBV11-2	TGTGCCAGCAGCTTCCTGGACGGCTACAATGAGCAGTTCTTC	CASSFLDGYNEQFF
TRBD2	TRBJ2-5	NA	TRBV29-1	TGCAGCGTTACGGGAGGGGGAGAGACCCAGTACTTC	CSVTGGGETQYF
NA	TRBJ2-7	NA	TRBV28	TGTGCCAGCAGGACAACGGAATACGAGCAGTACTTC	CASRTTEYEQYF
NA	TRBJ1-5	few	TRBV7-9	TGTGCCAGCAGCTCAGTCGCGGGGAGTCAGCCCCAGCATTTT	CASSSVAGSQPQHF
TRBD2	TRBJ2-2	NA	TRBV7-2	TGTGCCAGCAGCTTAGGTCGGCTAGCGGGGTCCGGGGAGCTGTTTTTT	CASSLGRLAGSGELFF
TRBD1	TRBJ1-5	NA	TRBV5-6	TGTGCCAGCAGCCGGACAGGGGGCAATCAGCCCCAGCATTTT	CASSRTGGNQPQHF
TRBD1	TRBJ2-3	NA	TRBV5-4	TGTGCCATCAAAGGGACAGGGGTCACAGATACGCAGTATTTT	CAIKGTGVTDTQYF
TRBD1	TRBJ2-1	NA	TRBV6-6	TGTGCCAGCAGTCCTGGACAGGGTGACCACAATGAGCAGTTCTTC	CASSPGQGDHNEQFF
TRBD1	TRBJ2-5	NA	TRBV5-6	TGTGCCAGCAGCCTAACCGGGACAGGGGGTCGGGAGACCCAGTACTTC	CASSLTGTGGRETQYF
NA	TRBJ2-1	NA	TRBV7-2	TGTGCCAGCAGCTTTGGTGGGAGCTCCTACAATGAGCAGTTCTTC	CASSFGGSSYNEQFF
NA	TRBJ2-2	NA	TRBV15	TGTGCCACCAGCATACGAACCGGGGAGCTGTTTTTT	CATSIRTGELFF
NA	TRBJ1-1	NA	TRBV5-6	TGTGCCAGCAGGCCCTCCCGCGGGAACACTGAAGCTTTCTTT	CASRPSRGNTEAFF
NA	TRBJ2-1	NA	TRBV7-6	TGTGCCAGCAGCTCCCAACCCCATGAGCAGTTCTTC	CASSSQPHEQFF
NA	TRBJ2-3	NA	TRBV5-1	TGCGCCAGCAGCCGGGGTGTTGGGTTGGGCACAGATACGCAGTATTTT	CASSRGVGLGTDTQYF